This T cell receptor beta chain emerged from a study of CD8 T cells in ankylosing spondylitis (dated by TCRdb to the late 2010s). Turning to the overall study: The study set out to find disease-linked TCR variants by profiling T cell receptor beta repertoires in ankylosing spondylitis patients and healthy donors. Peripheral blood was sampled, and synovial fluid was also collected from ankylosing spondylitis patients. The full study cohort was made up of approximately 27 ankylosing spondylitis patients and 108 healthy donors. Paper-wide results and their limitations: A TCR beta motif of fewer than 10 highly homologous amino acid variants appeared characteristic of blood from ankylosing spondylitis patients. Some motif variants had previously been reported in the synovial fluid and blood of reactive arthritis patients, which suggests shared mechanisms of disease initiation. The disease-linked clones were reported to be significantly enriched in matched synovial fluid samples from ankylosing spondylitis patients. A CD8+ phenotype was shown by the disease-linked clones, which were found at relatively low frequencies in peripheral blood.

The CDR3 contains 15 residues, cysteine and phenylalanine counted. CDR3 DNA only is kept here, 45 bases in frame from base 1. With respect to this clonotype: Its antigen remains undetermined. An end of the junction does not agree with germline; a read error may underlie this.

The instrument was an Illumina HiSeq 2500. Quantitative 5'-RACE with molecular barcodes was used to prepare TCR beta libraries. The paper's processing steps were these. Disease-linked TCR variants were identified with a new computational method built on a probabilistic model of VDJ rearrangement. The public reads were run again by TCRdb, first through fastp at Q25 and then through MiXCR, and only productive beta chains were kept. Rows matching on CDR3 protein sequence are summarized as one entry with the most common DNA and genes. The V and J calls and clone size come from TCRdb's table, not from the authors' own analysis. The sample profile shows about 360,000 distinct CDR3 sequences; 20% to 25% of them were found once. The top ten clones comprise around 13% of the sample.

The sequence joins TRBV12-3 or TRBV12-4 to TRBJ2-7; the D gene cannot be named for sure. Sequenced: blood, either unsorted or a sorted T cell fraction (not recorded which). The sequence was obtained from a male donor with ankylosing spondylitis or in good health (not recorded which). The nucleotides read TGTGCCAGCAGCTTAGACGGCGGCCCTACTGTTGAGCAGTACTTC. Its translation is CASSLDGGPTVEQYF.